The 20 T cell receptor beta chains below were found in one sample sequenced in a study of blood T cell repertoires in COVID-19. Sequenced by immunoSEQ multiplex PCR; TCRdb stores in-frame clones only, minus some. The sample consists of 240,000 or so clones, about 80% of them appearing once. Specimen: peripheral blood. These TCRs come from a woman over 75 with acute or convalescent COVID-19.

The count of this clone is one. The chain links TRBV5-1 to TRBJ1-5, with TRBD1 matching 8 bases. This CDR3 has 15 amino acids. CDR1 is SGHRS and CDR2 is YFSETQ in the germline V gene. V lost 4 bases and J lost 3; bases outside the gene matches: 6. As DNA, the CDR3 is TGCGCCAGCAGCCCCGGGACAGGAAACAATCAGCCCCAGCATTTT. This codes for CASSPGTGNNQPQHF.

J is TRBJ2-7 and V is TRBV27; D gene unclear. Trimming shortened V by 3 bases and J by 3 bases, and 9 bases separated the two germline ends. Per the germline V gene, CDR1 is MNHEY and CDR2 is SMNVEV (reference sequence). This CDR3 has 13 residues. CDR3 coding DNA: TGTGCCAGCAGTTTCACGCCACACTACGAGCAGTACTTC. Translating gives CASSFTPHYEQYF.

The chain recombines TRBV24-1 with TRBJ2-7; the D is unclear. CDR1 KGHDR and CDR2 SFDVKD come from the germline V gene. The CDR3 spans 13 residues. V gave up 3 bases and J gave up 0 bases, with 5 bases separating them. For the CDR3, the DNA is TGTGCCACCAGTGATCCCTCCTCCTACGAGCAGTACTTC. Translating it yields CATSDPSSYEQYF.

This chain links TRBV5-1 with TRBJ1-1; D might be TRBD1 (5 bases). The CDR3 runs to 14 residues. Germline-derived CDR1 and CDR2 are SGHRS and YFSETQ. The ends were cut back, 2 bases at V and 0 bases at J, with 8 bases in the middle. CDR3 DNA: TGCGCCAGCAGCTTTGGAGGGGTGAACACTGAAGCTTTCTTT. This codes for CASSFGGVNTEAFF.

The gene calls are TRBV5-1 and TRBJ1-1, with TRBD1 identical over 9 bases. The CDR3 covers 13 residues. Germline V gene sequence: CDR1 SGHRS, CDR2 YFSETQ. After removal of 4 bases from V and 8 bases from J, the junction contained 6 bases not matched to a gene. The CDR3 reads CASSAPGTGEAFF. The CDR3 DNA reads TGCGCCAGCAGCGCGCCCGGGACAGGGGAAGCTTTCTTT.

This chain joins TRBV3-1 (or the pseudogene TRBV3-2) and TRBJ2-1, with D tentatively TRBD2 (5 bases). V was pared by 4 bases and J by 2 bases, with 18 bases between. CDR1 and CDR2 (germline): LGHDT, YNNKEL (reference sequence). The CDR3 extends over 17 amino acids. CDR3 sequence reads: CASSRHREPKAYNEQFF. DNA for the CDR3: TGTGCCAGCAGCCGCCACCGGGAACCCAAAGCCTACAATGAGCAGTTCTTC.

The rearrangement links TRBV4-1 to TRBJ1-6; D may be TRBD1 (6 bases). Germline V gene sequence: CDR1 MGHRA, CDR2 YSYEKL. The length of the CDR3 is 18 residues. Trimming took off 0 bases at V and 4 bases at J, with 16 bases between the two ends. Written as DNA, the CDR3 is TGCGCCAGCAGCCAAGATCGGCAGGGGACCTCTTATAATTCACCCCTCCACTTT. As protein: CASSQDRQGTSYNSPLHF.

The rearrangement uses TRBV9 and TRBJ1-3; D might be TRBD1 (5 bases). The V end lost 3 bases, the J end lost 0 bases, and 10 bases lay between the germline ends. The CDR3 totals 15 residues. Per germline, CDR1 SGDLS and CDR2 YYNGEE. The CDR3 DNA reads TGTGCCAGCAGCGACCGAACAGGCTCTGGAAACACCATATATTTT. Amino acids: CASSDRTGSGNTIYF.

The J gene is TRBJ2-3, the V gene TRBV2, with D possibly being TRBD1 (6 bases). V lost 9 bases to trimming and J lost 1 base, with 23 bases between them. Germline CDR1 SNHLY, CDR2 FYNNEI. CDR3 length: 17 amino acids. In nucleotides, the CDR3 is TGTGCCAGTGAAACTCTCACAGGGCAGGTAGGCACAGATACGCAGTATTTT. Translated: CASETLTGQVGTDTQYF.

This clone was picked up one time. The rearrangement uses TRBV18 and TRBJ2-2; 10 bases align to TRBD1. Germline CDR1 is KGHSH and CDR2 is LQKENI. The length of the CDR3 is 15 residues. Trimming cost V 5 bases and J 4 bases; bases outside gene matches: 4. As DNA, the CDR3 is TGTGCCAGCTCATCTCGGGACAGGGGCACCGGGGAGCTGTTTTTT. Its protein product is CASSSRDRGTGELFF.

This chain uses TRBV5-1 with TRBJ1-4; D remains ambiguous. The CDR3 spans 16 residues. Trimming cost V 0 bases and J 3 bases, with 12 bases left between them. Germline loops: CDR1 SGHRS, CDR2 YFSETQ. The CDR3 nucleotides are TGCGCCAGCAGCTTGGCCGCAGACACCTCTAATGAAAAACTGTTTTTT. This encodes CASSLAADTSNEKLFF.

The CDR3 here is CASSSPRGTGGGETQYF. The CDR3 coding sequence is TGTGCCAGCAGTTCACCCCGTGGGACAGGGGGCGGAGAGACCCAGTACTTC. The chain is built from TRBV28 and TRBJ2-5, with TRBD1 matching over 12 bases. With V trimmed by 4 bases and J by 4 bases, 10 bases remained unmatched. In germline, CDR1 is MDHEN, CDR2 SYDVKM. The CDR3 loop spans 17 amino acids.

This chain connects TRBV9 to TRBJ1-3; D unresolved. The V gene's germline CDR1 is SGDLS and CDR2 YYNGEE. This CDR3 comprises 16 residues. V was pared by 0 bases and J by 4 bases, with 14 bases between. The CDR3 loop is CASSVVPNFEGNTIYF. CDR3 sequence (DNA): TGTGCCAGCAGCGTAGTTCCTAATTTCGAAGGAAACACCATATATTTT.

The chain recombines TRBV5-8 with TRBJ1-1; tentatively, D is TRBD1 (5 bases). Germline CDR1 and CDR2: SGHTS and YDEGEE. V dropped 6 bases and J dropped 0 bases, with 12 bases sitting between them. The CDR3 loop spans 14 amino acids. CDR3 DNA: TGTGCCAGCAAAGACGGGGGGATGAACACTGAAGCTTTCTTT. It is translated as CASKDGGMNTEAFF.

The chain combines TRBV4-2 with TRBJ1-6; D ambiguous. The V gene lost 3 bases and the J gene lost 8 bases, with 8 bases spanning the gap. Germline V gene lookup returns CDR1 LGHNA and CDR2 YNFKEQ. The CDR3 length is 13 residues. CDR3 in amino acids: CASSQLRDSPLHF. The CDR3 DNA reads TGTGCCAGCAGCCAGTTGCGGGATTCACCCCTCCACTTT.

This clone was observed a single time. The chain recombines TRBV28 with TRBJ1-4, with 7 nucleotides matching TRBD1. Trimming removed 5 bases from V and 8 bases from J; junction bases left unmatched: 11. Germline CDR1 and CDR2: MDHEN and SYDVKM. This CDR3 contains 15 residues. CDR3 amino acids: CASSPLQGRGEKLFF. CDR3 nucleotides: TGTGCCAGCAGTCCGCTACAGGGGCGAGGGGAAAAACTGTTTTTT.

A few counts support this clone. The rearrangement links TRBV11-2 to TRBJ1-5, with 7 bases that match TRBD1. Per germline, CDR1 SGHAT and CDR2 FQNNGV. This CDR3 comprises 13 residues. V lost 4 bases to trimming and J lost 5 bases; unmatched junction nucleotides: 2. The CDR3 bases are TGTGCCAGCAGCTCGGGGACAGATCAGCCCCAGCATTTT. This translates into CASSSGTDQPQHF. Drawing the rest from reference TRBV11-2 and TRBJ1-5, the complete variable domain is EAGVAQSPRYKIIEKRQSVAFWCNPISGHATLYWYQQILGQGPKLLIQFQNNGVVDDSQLPKDRFSAERLKGVDSTLKIQPAKLEDSAVYLCASSSGTDQPQHFGDGTRLSIL.

As DNA, the CDR3 is TGTGCCAGCAGCCAATCCCTAGCGGGGGGGCAAGATACGCAGTATTTT. Its protein is CASSQSLAGGQDTQYF. This chain joins TRBV3-1 (or the pseudogene TRBV3-2) and TRBJ2-3; 12 bases map to TRBD2. The CDR3 loop spans 16 amino acids. The J segment lost 5 bases and the V segment lost 2 bases, leaving 5 bases of the junction unmatched. Germline CDR1 and CDR2: LGHDT and YNNKEL (reference sequence).

V usage is TRBV6-5 and J usage is TRBJ1-2; D is unresolved. Trimming pared 6 bases from V and 4 bases from J, leaving 12 bases between. Germline V lookup: CDR1 MNHEY, CDR2 SVGAGI. The CDR3 is 13 residues long. The CDR3 loop reads CASREEGPYGYTF. CDR3 in DNA: TGTGCCAGCAGAGAGGAAGGCCCCTATGGCTACACCTTC.

The rearrangement links TRBV18 to TRBJ2-3, with D possibly being TRBD2 (6 bases). Germline V CDR1 and CDR2: KGHSH, LQKENI. V was trimmed by 3 bases and J by 3 bases, leaving 16 bases between them. The CDR3 runs to 16 residues. The CDR3 reads CASSPTGGARTDTQYF. In DNA, the CDR3 is TGTGCCAGCTCACCTACAGGAGGGGCGCGGACAGATACGCAGTATTTT.